Shown below are 25 T cell receptor beta chains from a single sample sequenced in a study of metastatic and nonmetastatic thyroid tumors. From the PCR reads, TCRdb re-called clones with MiXCR. The sample holds over 55,000 clones, 25% to 30% seen once. Thyroid surgery took place with no prior treatment in any patient. Sequenced sample: blood. The receptors shown here come from a female donor with papillary thyroid cancer or a benign thyroid nodule (not recorded which). Some clones in this sample may be carry-over from other donors' samples.

This clone showed up just a few times. The chain employs TRBV2 and TRBJ2-7; TRBD1 might be the D (6 bases). The germline gives CDR1 SNHLY, CDR2 FYNNEI. The CDR3 length is 14 residues. Trimming took 6 bases from V and 2 from J, leaving 14 bases between them. CDR3 DNA sequence: TGTGCCAGCAGGTTACAGGGTCTTGCCTACGAGCAGTACTTC. Residues: CASRLQGLAYEQYF.

The CDR3 coding sequence is TGTGCCAGCAGTTTCCAAGGGGAGATGTATTTCGTCGGCTATGGCTACACCTTC. As protein: CASSFQGEMYFVGYGYTF. The V call is TRBV12-3 or TRBV12-4, the J call TRBJ1-2; possibly TRBD1 for D (5 bases). This CDR3 comprises 18 residues. V was shortened by 3 bases and J by 4 bases, with 24 bases between the two germline ends.

The V call is TRBV6-5, the J call TRBJ2-1, with 12 bases identical to TRBD2. The CDR3 is made up of 14 amino acids. Germline V gene lookup returns CDR1 MNHEY and CDR2 SVGAGI. Trimming took 2 bases from V and 8 from J; bases not matched to a gene: 1. CDR3 sequence: CASSYASGRDEQFF. The CDR3 DNA follows: TGTGCCAGCAGTTACGCTAGCGGGAGGGATGAGCAGTTCTTC.

The chain couples TRBV19 to TRBJ1-1; D possibly corresponds to TRBD1 (5 bases). The CDR3 is 12 residues long. The ends were cut back, 7 bases at V and 1 base at J, with 7 bases in the middle. Germline V gene lookup returns CDR1 LNHDA and CDR2 SQIVND (reference sequence). The CDR3 DNA reads as TGTGCCAGTATGAGGGGGAACACTGAAGCTTTCTTT. It codes for CASMRGNTEAFF. The full variable domain, completed using reference TRBV19 and TRBJ1-1, is DGGITQSPKYLFRKEGQNVTLSCEQNLNHDAMYWYRQDPGQGLRLIYYSQIVNDFQKGDIAEGYSVSREKKESFPLTVTSAQKNPTAFYLCASMRGNTEAFFGQGTRLTVV.

Judged by abundance, this clone is medium-sized. The chain is built from TRBV6-1 and TRBJ2-2, with D maybe TRBD2 (7 bases). Trimming removed 10 bases from V and 0 bases from J, with 24 bases in between. The CDR3 is 18 amino acids. CDR1 is MNHNS and CDR2 is SASEGT in the germline V gene. DNA of the CDR3: TGTGCCACCACTGGGAGGGGAGGGCAGGGGCCGAACACCGGGGAGCTGTTTTTT. It specifies CATTGRGGQGPNTGELFF.

The J gene is TRBJ1-1, the V gene TRBV30; D is possibly TRBD1 (5 bases). The CDR3 has 14 amino acids. The germline V gene encodes CDR1 GTSNPN and CDR2 SVGIG (reference sequence). V was clipped by 8 bases and J by 3 bases, with 19 bases between them. CDR3 DNA sequence: TGTGCCCGCCGGGGAGGGGACGGGTACACTGAAGCTTTCTTT. It specifies CARRGGDGYTEAFF.

This clone was counted a few times. This chain connects TRBV28 to TRBJ1-1; 8 bases line up with TRBD1. Per the germline V gene, CDR1 is MDHEN and CDR2 is SYDVKM. The CDR3 loop spans 14 amino acids. The J segment lost 8 bases and the V segment lost 2 bases, leaving 7 bases of the junction unmatched. The chain's CDR3 is CASSLRGQGREAFF. CDR3 sequence (DNA): TGTGCCAGCAGTTTACGCGGACAGGGTCGAGAAGCTTTCTTT.

Notes on this clone: This CDR3 is missing its conserved last phenylalanine or tryptophan, likely due to a read error. No DNA is shown, since the ends of the CDR3 on it are uncertain; the CDR3 is the one TCRdb lists. The CDR3 region is CASSDVPGQGWV. The chain couples TRBV6-1 to TRBJ2-1; the table calls TRBD1, which could not be checked here. CDR1 is MNHNS, CDR2 SASEGT, per germline. Ends included, the CDR3 has 12 residues.

The V gene is TRBV12-3 or TRBV12-4, the J gene TRBJ2-2, with 13 bases fitting TRBD2. With V trimmed by 6 bases and J by 3 bases, 1 base remained unmatched. CDR3 length equals 15 residues. This CDR3 is CASSTSGRDTGELFF. DNA for the CDR3: TGTGCCAGCAGCACTAGCGGGAGGGACACCGGGGAGCTGTTTTTT.

This clone appeared a few times. The rearrangement uses TRBV6-5 and TRBJ2-7, with 10 bases fitting TRBD1. Germline V gene sequence: CDR1 MNHEY, CDR2 SVGAGI. The CDR3 is 15 residues long. With 4 bases clipped from V and 4 bases from J, the junction kept 7 bases outside the gene matches. The CDR3 sequence: CASSSPGQGKYEQYF. The CDR3 DNA reads TGTGCCAGCAGTTCCCCGGGACAGGGGAAATACGAGCAGTACTTC.

This clone was seen ten or more times. The chain links TRBV14 to TRBJ2-3, with a weak D call TRBD2 (6 bases). CDR3 length equals 13 residues. Germline V gene lookup returns CDR1 SGHDN and CDR2 FVKESK. The ends were cut back, 4 bases at V and 5 bases at J, with 10 bases in the middle. The CDR3 DNA reads as TGTGCCAGCAGCCGGGGAGGTGGAGATACGCAGTATTTT. Protein sequence: CASSRGGGDTQYF.

This clone occurred a few times. The chain joins TRBV27 to TRBJ2-3, with 7 nucleotides matching TRBD2. The length of the CDR3 is 16 residues. From germline, CDR1 is MNHEY and CDR2 SMNVEV (reference sequence). Trimming cost V 7 bases and J 4 bases; bases outside gene matches: 14. Here the CDR3 reads CASTTRGGRVADTQYF. Here the CDR3 DNA reads TGTGCCAGCACCACCCGTGGAGGGAGGGTCGCAGATACGCAGTATTTT.

Regarding this clone: Other DNA variants within this sample encode the same CDR3. This chain links TRBV6-1 with TRBJ1-6, with D perhaps TRBD1 (5 bases). Trimming stripped 4 bases from V and 2 bases from J, with 6 bases between. CDR3 length: 14 residues. The germline gives CDR1 MNHNS, CDR2 SASEGT. Here the CDR3 DNA reads TGTGCCAGCAGTGCGGGACCCTATAATTCACCCCTCCACTTT. This translates into CASSAGPYNSPLHF.

This clone was observed a handful of times. The chain recombines TRBV15 with TRBJ1-1; 7 bases map to TRBD1. The V gene's germline CDR1 is LNHNV and CDR2 YYDKDF (reference sequence). The junction had 12 bases not matched to a gene; V was cut back by 0 bases and J by 8 bases. This CDR3 is built from 16 residues. CDR3 sequence (DNA): TGTGCCACCAGCAGAGAGCCGGGACAGTCGAGCACCGAAGCTTTCTTT. Amino acid sequence: CATSREPGQSSTEAFF.

The chain recombines TRBV28 with TRBJ1-4; D gene uncertain. Germline CDR1 and CDR2: MDHEN and SYDVKM. V was clipped by 8 bases and J by 0 bases, with 10 bases between them. The CDR3 has 14 residues. The CDR3, as DNA: TGTGCCAGCGGCACACAGTCAACTAATGAAAAACTGTTTTTT. Its protein is CASGTQSTNEKLFF. The complete variable domain, with remaining parts taken from reference TRBV28 and TRBJ1-4, reads DVKVTQSSRYLVKRTGEKVFLECVQDMDHENMFWYRQDPGLGLRLIYFSYDVKMKEKGDIPEGYSVSREKKERFSLILESASTNQTSMYLCASGTQSTNEKLFFGSGTQLSVL.

Judged by abundance, this clone is medium-sized. The chain links TRBV6-2 or TRBV6-3 to TRBJ2-6; 8 positions agree with TRBD1. Per the germline V gene, CDR1 is MNHEY and CDR2 is SVGEGT. There are 16 residues in the CDR3. Trimming at V came to 7 bases and at J to 1 base, leaving 6 bases not matched to a gene. The DNA for the CDR3 is TGTGCCAGCACATCAGGGGGCGCATCTGGGGCCAACGTCCTGACTTTC. It specifies CASTSGGASGANVLTF.

A few counts support this clone. The chain is built from TRBV7-3 and TRBJ2-5; tentatively, D is TRBD1 (6 bases). The CDR3 has 14 amino acids. Trimming shortened V by 4 bases and J by 5 bases, and 14 bases separated the two germline ends. Germline V CDR1 and CDR2: SGHTA, FQGTGA. CDR3 nucleotide sequence: TGTGCCAGCAGCTCTGGGGGCAGGGCGGAGACCCAGTACTTC. It specifies CASSSGGRAETQYF.

A note on this clone: A read error may be the cause here, since a much bigger clone is one base away. The genes are TRBV5-4 and TRBJ2-3, with D possibly TRBD1 on 6 matching bases. The CDR3 extends over 16 amino acids. The germline gives CDR1 SGHNT, CDR2 YYREEE (reference sequence). CDR3: CVSSLQEQGLGDTQYF. The CDR3 nucleotides are TGTGTCAGCAGCTTACAAGAACAGGGTTTGGGGGATACGCAGTATTTT.

This clone occurred many times. The CDR3 bases are TGTGCCAGCAGTTACGGGTTCGCTAACTATGGCTACACCTTC. This gives the protein CASSYGFANYGYTF. The chain couples TRBV6-2 or TRBV6-3 to TRBJ1-2; D remains ambiguous. CDR1 MNHEY and CDR2 SVGEGT come from the germline V gene. The CDR3 runs to 14 residues. The ends were cut back, 2 bases at V and 0 bases at J, with 7 bases in the middle.

This clone was seen at least ten times. The rearrangement links TRBV11-2 to TRBJ2-2; 7 bases are a match to TRBD2. The trim removed 9 bases at V and 5 bases at J, leaving 12 bases unmatched. This CDR3 has 15 amino acids. Germline V gene data show CDR1 as SGHAT and CDR2 as FQNNGV. The CDR3 spells CASRDGGRRTGELFF. CDR3 DNA sequence: TGTGCCAGTCGGGACGGCGGGAGACGTACCGGGGAGCTGTTTTTT.

This clone has a handful of counts. For the CDR3, the DNA is TGTGCCAGCAGTCCCTCCCCGACTAGCGGAGGCTACGAGCAGTACTTC. Protein sequence: CASSPSPTSGGYEQYF. The gene calls are TRBV28 and TRBJ2-7; TRBD2 matches at 9 bases. The CDR3 has 16 amino acids. J was trimmed by 3 bases and V by 5 bases; bases with no gene match: 11. Germline CDR1 is MDHEN and CDR2 is SYDVKM.

This clone was detected only a few times. The chain uses TRBV6-6 and TRBJ2-3; 10 nucleotides agree with TRBD2. V lost 0 bases and J lost 2; bases outside the gene matches: 5. The V gene's germline CDR1 is MNHNY and CDR2 SVGAGI (reference sequence). This CDR3 has 17 residues. Here the CDR3 reads CASSYSSAGGFTDTQYF. The CDR3 DNA follows: TGTGCCAGCAGTTACTCGTCAGCGGGAGGGTTCACAGATACGCAGTATTTT.

The genes are TRBV20-1 and TRBJ1-1, with a tentative D call TRBD1 (5 bases). Trimming stripped 2 bases from V and 4 bases from J, with 11 bases between. Germline V CDR1 and CDR2: DFQATT, SNEGSKA (reference sequence). The CDR3 runs to 13 residues. The CDR3 DNA follows: TGCAGTGCTAGACAGGGAATTACCACTGAAGCTTTCTTT. It encodes CSARQGITTEAFF.

In its sample, this clone was seen a few times. The chain has TRBV2 and TRBJ1-1; weak D call: TRBD1 (5 bases). Per the germline V gene, CDR1 is SNHLY and CDR2 is FYNNEI. The CDR3 is 13 amino acids. With 6 bases removed from V and 1 base from J, the gap between germline ends came to 9 bases. CDR3 amino acids: CASRGTENTEAFF. In DNA, the CDR3 is TGTGCCAGCAGAGGGACGGAGAACACTGAAGCTTTCTTT.

This clone was found many times. V gene TRBV6-4 combines with J gene TRBJ2-3; 7 bases fit TRBD2. Germline V CDR1 and CDR2: MRHNA, SNTAGT. This CDR3 region has 16 residues. The V gene end was trimmed by 2 bases and the J gene end by 5 bases; junction bases not matched to a gene: 10. The CDR3 DNA reads TGTGCCAGCAGTGACGGCTGGGACTACCCTCGAGATACGCAGTATTTT. Protein product: CASSDGWDYPRDTQYF.